Listed here is a single T cell receptor (beta chain). The record originates from a study of T cells in Graves' hyperthyroidism and ophthalmopathy. RNA transcripts yielded amplified TCR beta CDR3 regions. The HTBI primer set served for first-round RT-PCR of the TCR CDR3. In TCRdb, the multiplex PCR reads were re-called with MiXCR into one record per CDR3 protein. The repertoire has around 600,000 distinct CDR3 sequences, approximately 15% of them found once; the top ten carry about 7%. V was clipped by 1 base and J by 6 bases, with 16 bases between them. The CDR3 has 17 amino acids. The germline CDR1 and CDR2 sequences are MGHRA and YSYEKL.

The sequenced material came from blood. The sequence derives from a woman younger than 30 with Graves' ophthalmopathy. The V and J genes are TRBV4-1 and TRBJ1-6; weak D call: TRBD1 (5 bases). This CDR3 reads CASSQGRQGKTNSPLHF. The CDR3 region has the DNA TGCGCCAGCAGCCAAGGCCGGCAGGGCAAAACTAATTCACCCCTCCACTTT.